Listed below are T cell receptor beta chains from one sample, sequenced in a study of shared clonotypes between healthy human individuals. Only in-frame clones appear in the TCRdb table, and some are missing; sequencing was by immunoSEQ multiplex PCR. The repertoire holds roughly 1.4 million clones, less than 99% seen once, with about 0.4% in the top ten. Input material: naive CD4+ T cells sorted from blood. The receptors come from a man aged 30-40 years in good health. CDR3s include the opening cysteine and the closing phenylalanine or tryptophan. The order of the fields is CDR3 protein, CDR3 DNA, D gene, V gene, J gene, clone size. A D gene is named only where the DNA matches it firmly. Clone size, where shown, is once, few, many, or a class for clones that have expanded.

CDR3aa: CASSLRDSPPDTQYF
CDR3nt: TGCGCCAGCAGCTTGAGGGATAGCCCGCCAGATACGCAGTATTTT
d_gene: -
v_gene: TRBV5-1
j_gene: TRBJ2-3
abundance: -

CDR3aa: CASGLATGPKWHTEAFF
CDR3nt: TGTGCTAGTGGTTTGGCTACCGGGCCCAAATGGCACACTGAAGCTTTCTTT
d_gene: -
v_gene: TRBV12-5
j_gene: TRBJ1-1
abundance: -

CDR3aa: CASSPILGGPSYEQYF
CDR3nt: TGTGCCAGCAGCCCGATACTGGGGGGGCCTTCCTACGAGCAGTACTTC
d_gene: -
v_gene: TRBV7-9
j_gene: TRBJ2-7
abundance: once

CDR3aa: CASSPIVTANTEAFF
CDR3nt: TGTGCCAGCAGTCCGATAGTGACAGCTAACACTGAAGCTTTCTTT
d_gene: -
v_gene: TRBV6-1
j_gene: TRBJ1-1
abundance: -

CDR3aa: CATSLTSDSYNEQFF
CDR3nt: TGTGCCACCAGCTTAACTAGCGACTCCTACAATGAGCAGTTCTTC
d_gene: TRBD2
v_gene: TRBV15
j_gene: TRBJ2-1
abundance: -

CDR3aa: CASSNRDRAYEQYF
CDR3nt: TGTGCCAGTAGTAACCGGGACAGGGCCTACGAGCAGTACTTC
d_gene: TRBD1
v_gene: TRBV19
j_gene: TRBJ2-7
abundance: -

CDR3aa: CASSPPQISDTQYF
CDR3nt: TGTGCCAGCAGCCCCCCCCAGATCTCAGATACGCAGTATTTT
d_gene: -
v_gene: TRBV7-6
j_gene: TRBJ2-3
abundance: -

CDR3aa: CASSFPEDTQYF
CDR3nt: TGCGCCAGCAGCTTCCCCGAAGATACGCAGTATTTT
d_gene: -
v_gene: TRBV5-1
j_gene: TRBJ2-3
abundance: -

CDR3aa: CASSHGDSYEQYF
CDR3nt: TGTGCCAGCAGTCACGGGGACTCCTACGAGCAGTACTTC
d_gene: -
v_gene: TRBV7-2
j_gene: TRBJ2-7
abundance: -

CDR3aa: CARSGGGYEQYF
CDR3nt: TGTGCGCGATCAGGGGGTGGCTACGAGCAGTACTTC
d_gene: TRBD1
v_gene: TRBV30
j_gene: TRBJ2-7
abundance: once

CDR3aa: CAIGDLLRQGGTGELFF
CDR3nt: TGTGCCATCGGGGACCTCCTGCGGCAGGGAGGCACCGGGGAGCTGTTTTTT
d_gene: -
v_gene: TRBV10-3
j_gene: TRBJ2-2
abundance: -

CDR3aa: CASSVNGQANQPQHF
CDR3nt: TGTGCCAGCAGCGTAAACGGACAGGCCAATCAGCCCCAGCATTTT
d_gene: TRBD1
v_gene: TRBV9
j_gene: TRBJ1-5
abundance: -

CDR3aa: CASSTVSGRGNEQFF
CDR3nt: TGTGCCAGCAGCACCGTTTCCGGGAGGGGCAATGAGCAGTTCTTC
d_gene: TRBD2
v_gene: TRBV11-2
j_gene: TRBJ2-1
abundance: once